This T cell receptor beta chain comes out of a study of blood T cell repertoires in COVID-19 (dated by TCRdb to 2020 to 2021). As for the study more broadly: The collaborator samples originated in the United States, Italy and Spain and spanned the acute and convalescent phases of COVID-19. The material from the prospective study consisted of cDNA or gDNA derived from T cells, B-cell-depleted T cells, or PBMCs. The dataset comprised deeply sampled blood TCRbeta repertoires from subjects exposed to, actively infected with, or recovered from COVID-19. The repertoires were made available in a free public database intended to serve as a resource for research on the immune response to SARS-CoV-2. The sample metadata nearly always contained a de-identified subject ID, COVID-19 status, age in years and sex. Where HLA class I and class II types were available, the types were taken from metadata supplied by the sample provider, not from assay-based typing. Samples were obtained from the ongoing ImmuneRACE study (first 160 participants) and from 1,000 to 1,500 subjects provided by 6 global collaborators.

Each collaborating institution followed its own protocols to collect whole blood in K2EDTA tubes. For TCRbeta analysis, collaborators shipped samples as frozen whole blood, isolated PBMCs, or DNA extracted from either of those sample types. This clone came up once. This clone's antigen is unknown. The input lacks base qualities; no much larger clone sits a single base away. Overall study results and their limits: Clinical and demographic metadata were provided uncurated, with the amount varying by source and participant.

TCRbeta CDR3 regions were amplified from genomic DNA by means of the immunoSEQ Assay, a bias-controlled multiplex PCR. The authors' analysis ran thus. The number of nucleated cells in each sample was estimated by amplification of reference gene primers within the assay. To quantify the absolute abundance of each unique TCRbeta CDR3 rearrangement, sequence reads were collapsed and filtered. For each sample, productive Simpson clonality was calculated as the square root of Simpson's diversity index across productive rearrangements. TCRdb obtained this table from immuneACCESS and retained in-frame rearrangements with V and J assigned. These tables miss some clones; where compared with another copy, unresolved V genes account for less than half of the shortfall, and the remainder is unexplained. That table furnishes V, J and clone size, whereas the DNA furnished D and trimming. Recorded for this sample are approximately 29,000 clones; 85% to 90% of them occurred a single time. In total, the top ten clones hold approximately 14% of the sample.

Reading from cysteine to phenylalanine, the CDR3 counts 15 amino acids. Only the CDR3 DNA is retained, 45 bases long and in frame from the first base. Deletion took 1 base off V and 2 bases off J, with a span of 9 bases between the germline ends. CDR1 and CDR2 are drawn from the germline V gene: SGHDT, YYEEEE. This TCR was recovered from a human donor with active COVID-19. The donor label of this sample is uncertain. The sequencing input was peripheral blood. The sequence links TRBV5-6 to TRBJ1-4; no D gene call is confident. The CDR3 region: CASSLPGETNEKLFF. The base sequence is TGTGCCAGCAGCTTGCCGGGAGAGACTAATGAAAAACTGTTTTTT.